Shown below are 19 T cell receptor beta chains from a single sample sequenced in a study of T cell repertoires in cytomegalovirus infection (dated by TCRdb to between 2018 and 2021). Sequencing instrument: Illumina HiSeq 1500. TCRdb reworked the public reads: Q25 trimming with fastp, MiXCR clone assembly, productive beta chains retained. Here each entry gathers all rows of one CDR3 protein and keeps the most common genes and DNA. Counted in this sample were approximately 500,000 distinct CDR3 sequences; 15% to 20% of them appeared once. The top ten clonotypes cover roughly a quarter of the sample. The sequenced material came from CD8+ T cells from PBMCs. The receptors derive from a human donor in good health (CMV status not recorded). Some clones in this sample may be carry-over from other donors' samples.

The V call is TRBV28, the J call TRBJ1-2; 9 nucleotides match TRBD1. Per germline, CDR1 MDHEN and CDR2 SYDVKM. The CDR3 spans 14 residues. V lost 6 bases, J lost 5 bases, and 7 bases stayed unmatched. CDR3 DNA: TGTGCCAGCAGATCGGGACAGGGCTTTTATGGCTACACCTTC. Translating gives CASRSGQGFYGYTF.

This clonotype was seen at least ten times. This chain links TRBV11-2 with TRBJ2-4, with 9 nucleotides matching TRBD2. CDR1 and CDR2 from the germline V gene are SGHAT and FQNNGV. The V and J ends lost 1 base and 9 bases, in that order; junction bases with no gene match: 7. The CDR3 is made up of 15 amino acids. The DNA of the CDR3 is TGTGCCAGCAGCTTAGGGGCGGGGGGGCCCGTCATTCAGTACTTC. It specifies CASSLGAGGPVIQYF.

V usage is TRBV19 and J usage is TRBJ1-5, with D uncertain. Germline CDR1 and CDR2: LNHDA and SQIVND (reference sequence). The CDR3 is made up of 15 amino acids. Trimming removed 3 bases from V and 6 bases from J, with 15 bases in between. The CDR3 reads CASSILDRRVQPQHF. The CDR3 nucleotides are TGTGCCAGTAGTATTTTGGATCGAAGGGTTCAGCCCCAGCATTTT. Variable domain in full (rest from reference TRBV19 and TRBJ1-5): DGGITQSPKYLFRKEGQNVTLSCEQNLNHDAMYWYRQDPGQGLRLIYYSQIVNDFQKGDIAEGYSVSREKKESFPLTVTSAQKNPTAFYLCASSILDRRVQPQHFGDGTRLSIL.

The rearrangement joins TRBV9 to TRBJ2-1; 7 bases match TRBD1. This CDR3 is 18 amino acids long. Germline V gene sequence: CDR1 SGDLS, CDR2 YYNGEE. Unmatched junction bases numbered 15, after V lost 2 bases and J lost 4 bases. The CDR3 here is CASSVPSSGTAQYNEQFF. CDR3 coding DNA: TGTGCCAGCAGCGTCCCAAGCTCCGGGACAGCACAATACAATGAGCAGTTCTTC.

There are a few counts of this clonotype. CDR3 in amino acids: CATRPRGAKNIQYF. CDR3 sequence (DNA): TGTGCCACCCGACCGCGGGGGGCCAAAAACATTCAGTACTTC. The chain is built from TRBV2 and TRBJ2-4; 7 bases are shared with TRBD2. The CDR3 contains 14 residues. Germline-derived CDR1 and CDR2 are SNHLY and FYNNEI. J gave up 1 base and V 10 bases, and 7 bases lay outside the gene matches.

This clonotype appeared many times. V and J are TRBV7-2 and TRBJ2-1; possibly TRBD2 for D (6 bases). V was cut by 1 base and J by 8 bases, with 30 bases left in between. CDR3 length equals 20 residues. Germline CDR1 reads SGHTA; CDR2 reads FQGNSA. DNA for the CDR3: TGTGCCAGCAGCTTAGGCGGGGATTTGCGGGAAGCGGATATAATGCATGAGCAGTTCTTC. It specifies CASSLGGDLREADIMHEQFF.

This sequence joins TRBV7-3 and TRBJ2-1; TRBD2 is a possible D gene (5 bases). V was clipped by 3 bases and J by 9 bases, with 9 bases between them. CDR1 and CDR2 (germline): SGHTA, FQGTGA. This CDR3 is 12 amino acids long. The CDR3 region has the DNA TGTGCCAGCAGCTTTTCGAGGGTTGAGCAGTTCTTC. Translating it yields CASSFSRVEQFF.

This clonotype has at least ten counts. The chain joins TRBV14 to TRBJ2-3; D may correspond to TRBD1 or TRBD2 (5 bases each). This CDR3 has 18 residues. V was cut by 8 bases and J by 1 base, with 25 bases left in between. Germline-derived CDR1 and CDR2 are SGHDN and FVKESK. The DNA of the CDR3 is TGTGCCAGCTCACTATACGGGGCGACTGGCTACCGCACAGATACGCAGTATTTT. Residues: CASSLYGATGYRTDTQYF.

The genes are TRBV19 and TRBJ2-6; weak D call: TRBD1 (6 bases). The CDR3 spans 18 residues. Trimming shortened V by 0 bases and J by 2 bases, and 14 bases separated the two germline ends. Germline values: CDR1 LNHDA, CDR2 SQIVND (reference sequence). The DNA for the CDR3 is TGTGCCAGTAGTATAGATCCCCGACAGGTCCCTGGGGCCAACGTCCTGACTTTC. Protein product: CASSIDPRQVPGANVLTF.

This clonotype was observed at least ten times. This chain links TRBV7-9 with TRBJ2-5, with 7 bases identical to TRBD1. CDR1 SEHNR and CDR2 FQNEAQ come from the germline V gene (reference sequence). The length of the CDR3 is 12 residues. J was trimmed by 5 bases and V by 6 bases; bases with no gene match: 3. CDR3 sequence reads: CASRDRAETQYF. For the CDR3, the DNA is TGTGCCAGCAGAGACAGGGCCGAGACCCAGTACTTC.

On this clonotype itself: A single base separates this from a much larger clone, so it may be a read error. This chain connects TRBV7-4 to TRBJ2-1, with 12 bases matching TRBD2. The CDR3 is made up of 16 amino acids. Germline V gene data show CDR1 as SGHVT and CDR2 as SQSDAQ. With 7 bases clipped from V and 8 bases from J, the junction kept 12 bases outside the gene matches. The CDR3 protein is CASNHRLAGVLDEQFF. The CDR3, as DNA: TGTGCCAGCAACCACCGACTAGCGGGAGTTTTGGATGAGCAGTTCTTC.

This clonotype occurred many times. The rearrangement joins TRBV29-1 to TRBJ2-1; 9 nucleotides agree with TRBD2. After removal of 1 base from V and 6 bases from J, the junction contained 10 bases not matched to a gene. This CDR3 comprises 16 residues. CDR1 is SQVTM, CDR2 ANQGSEA, per germline. In DNA form, the CDR3 reads TGCAGCGTTGAAGGGTCTAGCGGGGCGTCCAGCAATGAGCAGTTCTTC. Amino acid sequence: CSVEGSSGASSNEQFF.

In its sample, this clonotype was seen a few times. This chain joins TRBV2 and TRBJ1-2; 10 bases agree with TRBD1. The trim removed 6 bases at V and 4 bases at J, leaving 5 bases unmatched. Germline-derived CDR1 and CDR2 are SNHLY and FYNNEI. The CDR3 extends over 14 amino acids. CDR3 residues: CASSGQGVVYGYTF. The DNA of the CDR3 is TGTGCCAGCAGCGGACAGGGGGTAGTCTATGGCTACACCTTC.

The CDR3 bases are TGTGCCAGCAGCTTGGCCGACAGGTCACACGAGCAGTACTTC. Translated, it gives CASSLADRSHEQYF. The chain is built from TRBV7-9 and TRBJ2-7; a possible D gene is TRBD1 (6 bases). The CDR3 sequence is 14 residues long. The germline V gene has CDR1 SEHNR and CDR2 FQNEAQ (reference sequence). V lost 3 bases and J 5 bases, leaving 14 bases between the germline ends.

This clonotype was observed at least ten times. The V call is TRBV12-3 or TRBV12-4, the J call TRBJ2-1, with D tentatively TRBD2 (6 bases). V lost 5 bases and J lost 7, with 12 bases in between. This CDR3 spans 13 amino acids. CDR3 sequence (DNA): TGTGCCAGCAGTCCGGTCGGGGGAAATGAGCAGTTCTTC. Its translation: CASSPVGGNEQFF.

This clonotype was observed a handful of times. The chain is built from TRBV27 and TRBJ2-7; the D is unclear. V gave up 0 bases and J gave up 2 bases, with 8 bases separating them. This CDR3 is built from 14 residues. Germline V gene sequence: CDR1 MNHEY, CDR2 SMNVEV (reference sequence). CDR3 protein: CASSLSAGPYEQYF. CDR3 in DNA: TGTGCCAGCAGTTTATCGGCAGGCCCCTACGAGCAGTACTTC.

The genes are TRBV6-6 and TRBJ2-3; D not resolved. The V gene's germline CDR1 is MNHNY and CDR2 SVGAGI (reference sequence). This CDR3 spans 13 amino acids. The germline V and J ends were trimmed by 3 bases and 6 bases, with 10 bases remaining between them. This CDR3 is CASSYKGEDTQYF. The CDR3 DNA reads as TGTGCCAGCAGTTATAAGGGTGAGGATACGCAGTATTTT.

Turning to this clonotype: Germline and junction disagree at one end, which may indicate a read error. The V gene is TRBV27, the J gene TRBJ2-5; 12 nucleotides match TRBD2. Germline values: CDR1 MNHEY, CDR2 SMNVEV (reference sequence). This CDR3 comprises 15 residues. Here the CDR3 reads CASSLTTSGREIQYF. The CDR3 DNA reads TGTGCCAGCAGTTTGACGACTAGCGGGAGAGAGATCCAGTACTTC.

This clonotype was counted ten times or more. The chain uses TRBV19 and TRBJ1-1; maybe TRBD1 (6 bases). The V gene's germline CDR1 is LNHDA and CDR2 SQIVND (reference sequence). Trimming took off 0 bases at V and 1 base at J, with 12 bases between the two ends. The CDR3 contains 16 residues. This CDR3 is CASSIDLTTGNTEAFF. In DNA form, the CDR3 reads TGTGCCAGTAGTATAGATCTAACGACAGGGAACACTGAAGCTTTCTTT.